Listed here are 18 T cell receptor beta chains from one sample, sequenced in a study of blood T cell repertoires in COVID-19. Sequencing was performed with immunoSEQ multiplex PCR; in TCRdb, only in-frame clones are kept and a portion is missing. The data show fewer than 200,000 clones, roughly 88% seen once. Sequenced material: peripheral blood. All receptors come from a man aged 55 to 70 who had recovered from COVID-19.

DNA of the CDR3: TGTGCCAGCAGCCCCAAGTGGGCGGGGGCCGAGCAGTACTTC. Encoded protein: CASSPKWAGAEQYF. The chain couples TRBV7-2 to TRBJ2-7, with a weak D call TRBD2 (7 bases). Looked up from germline, CDR1 is SGHTA and CDR2 is FQGNSA. V was pared by 5 bases and J by 6 bases, with 17 bases between. CDR3 length: 14 amino acids.

This clone was found once. CDR3: CASSYQGFETQYF. The CDR3, as DNA: TGTGCCAGCAGTTACCAGGGTTTCGAGACCCAGTACTTC. The chain recombines TRBV6-2 or TRBV6-3 with TRBJ2-5; a possible D gene is TRBD1 (5 bases). Per the germline V gene, CDR1 is MNHEY and CDR2 is SVGEGT. The V gene lost 2 bases and the J gene lost 5 bases, with 9 bases spanning the gap. The CDR3 is 13 residues long.

The chain has TRBV18 and TRBJ1-4; TRBD1 agrees at 9 bases. Germline V gene lookup returns CDR1 KGHSH and CDR2 LQKENI. The V gene end was trimmed by 0 bases and the J gene end by 5 bases; junction bases not matched to a gene: 1. The CDR3 covers 15 residues. CDR3 nucleotides: TGTGCCAGCTCACCACCGGGACAGGGAAATGAAAAACTGTTTTTT. Amino acids: CASSPPGQGNEKLFF.

As to this clone: This may come from a read error, since a much larger clone is one base off. The rearrangement links TRBV6-2 or TRBV6-3 to TRBJ1-1; the match to TRBD1 covers 7 bases. V was clipped by 5 bases and J by 3 bases; unmatched bases: 3. Germline V gene data show CDR1 as MNHEY and CDR2 as SVGEGT. The CDR3 is made up of 13 amino acids. CDR3 loop: CASSRQGDTEAFF. CDR3 sequence (DNA): TGTGCCAGCAGTCGACAGGGCGACACTGAAGCTTTCTTT.

The chain recombines TRBV14 with TRBJ2-2, with a weak D call TRBD2 (5 bases). Trimming shortened V by 4 bases and J by 4 bases, and 7 bases separated the two germline ends. In germline, CDR1 is SGHDN, CDR2 FVKESK. The CDR3 length is 13 residues. The CDR3 DNA follows: TGTGCCAGCAGCCGACTATCCACCGGGGAGCTGTTTTTT. It specifies CASSRLSTGELFF.

V is TRBV5-1 and J is TRBJ2-5, with 10 bases aligning to TRBD2. Losses at the gene ends were 2 bases for V and 4 bases for J; bases not matched to a gene: 11. Germline V gene data show CDR1 as SGHRS and CDR2 as YFSETQ. The length of the CDR3 is 17 residues. This CDR3 reads CASSFAAGGLPPETQYF. Written as DNA, the CDR3 is TGCGCCAGCAGCTTTGCAGCGGGGGGGCTCCCCCCAGAGACCCAGTACTTC.

The chain uses TRBV7-8 and TRBJ1-5, with 8 bases aligning to TRBD1. CDR1 and CDR2 from the germline V gene are SGHVS and FQNEAQ. Losses at the gene ends were 2 bases for V and 2 bases for J; bases not matched to a gene: 8. The CDR3 has 17 amino acids. The CDR3 loop reads CASSLYSRGRGNQPQHF. In DNA, the CDR3 is TGTGCCAGCAGCTTATATAGCAGGGGGCGGGGCAATCAGCCCCAGCATTTT.

The chain carries TRBV5-1 and TRBJ2-7, with TRBD1 matching over 10 bases. This CDR3 is built from 15 residues. CDR1 and CDR2 (germline): SGHRS, YFSETQ. V gave up 4 bases and J gave up 1 base; unmatched junction bases: 5. CDR3 nucleotides: TGCGCCAGCAGCCCGGGACAGGGGAGGTCCTACGAGCAGTACTTC. The encoded protein is CASSPGQGRSYEQYF.

The rearrangement links TRBV18 to TRBJ1-3; 7 positions match TRBD1. After removal of 4 bases from V and 1 base from J, the junction contained 10 bases not matched to a gene. The germline V gene has CDR1 KGHSH and CDR2 LQKENI. This CDR3 region has 17 residues. CDR3 bases: TGTGCCAGCTCACAAACCTGGGACAGCCTATCTGGAAACACCATATATTTT. Amino acids: CASSQTWDSLSGNTIYF.

This chain uses TRBV30 with TRBJ1-5, with TRBD1 matching over 7 bases. CDR3 length: 21 residues. V lost 0 bases, J lost 3 bases, and 23 bases stayed unmatched. CDR1 is GTSNPN, CDR2 SVGIG, per germline (reference sequence). The CDR3 sequence is CAWSVRAAVQGVPPNNQPQHF. CDR3 nucleotides: TGTGCCTGGAGTGTACGTGCTGCCGTGCAGGGGGTACCCCCCAACAATCAGCCCCAGCATTTT.

This clone was found once. V usage is TRBV11-2 and J usage is TRBJ1-2, with D hard to call. Germline lookup yields CDR1 SGHAT and CDR2 FQNNGV. V lost 5 bases to trimming and J lost 2 bases, with 15 bases between them. The CDR3 length is 15 residues. Here the CDR3 DNA reads TGTGCCAGCAGCCTACTAGCGACAAGCAACTATGGCTACACCTTC. It encodes CASSLLATSNYGYTF.

J is TRBJ2-5 and V is TRBV5-5, with D maybe TRBD2 (5 bases). The CDR3 is 17 residues long. V lost 4 bases to trimming and J lost 5 bases, with 24 bases between them. The germline V gene encodes CDR1 SGHKS and CDR2 YYEKEE (reference sequence). CDR3 loop: CASSPAGLLVVGETQYF. As DNA, the CDR3 is TGTGCCAGCAGCCCCGCCGGACTGTTGGTCGTGGGGGAGACCCAGTACTTC. The variable domain in full, with the rest retrieved from reference TRBV5-5 and TRBJ2-5, is DAGVTQSPTHLIKTRGQQVTLRCSPISGHKSVSWYQQVLGQGPQFIFQYYEKEERGRGNFPDRFSARQFPNYSSELNVNALLLGDSALYLCASSPAGLLVVGETQYFGPGTRLLVL.

This chain connects TRBV9 to TRBJ2-5; 10 bases match TRBD2. Per germline, CDR1 SGDLS and CDR2 YYNGEE. This CDR3 region has 15 residues. V dropped 4 bases and J dropped 4; count of bases not matched to a gene: 7. The CDR3 coding sequence is TGTGCCAGCAGCCCCAGCGGGGGGGCGAGAGAGACCCAGTACTTC. It yields the protein CASSPSGGARETQYF.

This clone occurred a few times. This sequence joins TRBV5-4 and TRBJ1-2; 8 bases match TRBD1. The V gene end was trimmed by 4 bases and the J gene end by 4 bases; junction bases not matched to a gene: 12. This CDR3 contains 16 residues. Germline CDR1 is SGHNT and CDR2 is YYREEE (reference sequence). The CDR3, as DNA: TGTGCCAGCAGCCCCGGGACAGGAGGGCAGGGCTATGGCTACACCTTC. Translated: CASSPGTGGQGYGYTF.

This chain links TRBV3-1 (or the pseudogene TRBV3-2) with TRBJ2-1; 10 positions match TRBD1. CDR3 length: 15 residues. With 7 bases clipped from V and 2 bases from J, the junction kept 5 bases outside the gene matches. From germline, CDR1 is LGHDT and CDR2 YNNKEL (reference sequence). Here the CDR3 reads CASTLGQGAYNEQFF. The CDR3 DNA is TGTGCCAGCACCCTAGGACAGGGGGCCTACAATGAGCAGTTCTTC.

The rearrangement uses TRBV7-2 and TRBJ1-5; 7 bases match TRBD1. Germline CDR1 SGHTA, CDR2 FQGNSA. This CDR3 region has 15 residues. The J segment lost 5 bases and the V segment lost 5 bases, leaving 9 bases of the junction unmatched. CDR3 nucleotides: TGTGCCAGCAGCCGCCGACAGGGTAGTTATCAGCCCCAGCATTTT. This gives the protein CASSRRQGSYQPQHF.

The chain has TRBV7-6 and TRBJ2-5; maybe TRBD2 (7 bases). V was clipped by 4 bases and J by 5 bases, with 20 bases between them. This CDR3 is 16 amino acids long. Germline V lookup: CDR1 SGHVS, CDR2 FNYEAQ. CDR3 amino acids: CASSYKPAGGQETQYF. The CDR3 bases are TGTGCCAGCAGCTACAAACCGGCCGGGGGGCAGGAGACCCAGTACTTC.

The V and J genes are TRBV5-1 and TRBJ2-6; TRBD2 might be the D (6 bases). The V end lost 4 bases, the J end lost 2 bases, and 19 bases lay between the germline ends. The germline V gene has CDR1 SGHRS and CDR2 YFSETQ. This CDR3 region has 18 residues. CDR3 coding DNA: TGCGCCAGCAGCCTGGTGGCAGGAGGGATCCCTGGGGCCAACGTCCTGACTTTC. It encodes CASSLVAGGIPGANVLTF.